This TCR beta chain was profiled in a study of cytomegalovirus exposure and HLA in healthy donors. The study's findings and limits: Diagnosis of cytomegalovirus status made by the classifier reportedly showed high specificity and sensitivity.

The germline CDR1 and CDR2 sequences are SGHRS and YFSETQ. This CDR3 is built from 15 residues. V trimming: 0 bases; J trimming: 7 bases; junction bases outside the gene matches: 7. This table comes from immunoSEQ multiplex PCR, and its TCRdb copy is limited to in-frame clones, with some not included. Of about 160,000 clones in the sample, roughly 96% were seen once. As regards this clone: The antigen remains undetermined.

The chain carries TRBV5-1 and TRBJ2-1; 7 nucleotides align to TRBD2. The specimen was PBMCs. The sequence was collected from a woman between 18 and 29 years old in good health and CMV-seronegative. The CDR3 is CASSLGAGEMNEQFF. The CDR3 coding sequence is TGCGCCAGCAGCTTGGGGGCGGGGGAGATGAATGAGCAGTTCTTC.